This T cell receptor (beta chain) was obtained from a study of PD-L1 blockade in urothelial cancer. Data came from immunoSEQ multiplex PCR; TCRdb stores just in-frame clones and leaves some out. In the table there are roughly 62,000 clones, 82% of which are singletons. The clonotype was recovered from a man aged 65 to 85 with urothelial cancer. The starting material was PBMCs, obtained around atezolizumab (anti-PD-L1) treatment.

The CDR3 region is CASSLGSTATGELFF. The DNA of the CDR3 is TGCGCCAGCAGCTTGGGGAGCACGGCCACCGGGGAGCTGTTTTTT. The chain uses TRBV5-1 and TRBJ2-2; no clear D gene. With 0 bases removed from V and 4 bases from J, the gap between germline ends came to 10 bases. Germline loops: CDR1 SGHRS, CDR2 YFSETQ. This CDR3 has 15 amino acids. The full variable domain, rest sourced from reference TRBV5-1 and TRBJ2-2, is KAGVTQTPRYLIKTRGQQVTLSCSPISGHRSVSWYQQTPGQGLQFLFEYFSETQRNKGNFPGRFSGRQFSNSRSEMNVSTLELGDSALYLCASSLGSTATGELFFGEGSRLTVL.